The source of this T cell receptor (beta chain) is a study of human T cells and chemical hapten exposure. This sample's time point: patch test 2, 6 weeks after DPC sensitization. Treatment meaning: therapeutic diphenylcyclopropenone sensitization with weekly scalp DPC. Germline loops: CDR1 SEHNR, CDR2 FQNEAQ (reference sequence). The CDR3 covers 16 residues. The V and J ends lost 3 bases and 1 base respectively, with 10 bases between them. This clonotype was seen only a few times. TCRdb processed the RACE reads anew with MiXCR; each CDR3 protein has one entry. The sample has over 65,000 distinct CDR3 sequences; roughly 10% are singletons.

This chain links TRBV7-9 with TRBJ1-6; D unclear. The sequence came from a man between 18 and 29 years old with alopecia areata. Some clones in this sample may be carry-over from other donors' samples. The sequencing used whole blood, collected in connection with sensitization to the hapten diphenylcyclopropenone (DPC). In DNA, the CDR3 is TGTGCCAGCAGCTTCCAGGAAGGGTCCTATAATTCACCCCTCCACTTT. Translated, it gives CASSFQEGSYNSPLHF.